This is a list of T cell receptor beta chains from one sample in a study of identical twins. In TCRdb, the 5' RACE reads were re-called with MiXCR into one record per CDR3 protein. The sample yields a few hundred thousand distinct CDR3 sequences, roughly 9% seen once. The sample consisted of naive T cells sorted from blood. Every receptor here comes from a woman aged 45 to 65 in good health. CDR3s include the opening cysteine and the closing phenylalanine or tryptophan. A D gene is named only where the DNA matches it firmly. Not every row has a clone size; where given, it reads once, few, many or a size class.

J: TRBJ2-1
V: TRBV7-9
D: TRBD1
size: .
CDR3: CASSWGQHNEQFF
DNA: TGTGCCAGCAGCTGGGGACAGCACAATGAGCAGTTCTTC

J: TRBJ1-2
V: TRBV13
D: TRBD1
size: many
CDR3: CASSTDRDYGYTF
DNA: TGTGCCAGCAGCACCGACAGGGACTATGGCTACACCTTC

J: TRBJ2-3
V: TRBV6-1
D: TRBD2
size: .
CDR3: CATRTSGARTDTQYF
DNA: TGTGCCACCCGGACTAGCGGGGCCCGCACAGATACGCAGTATTTT

J: TRBJ2-1
V: TRBV20-1
D: .
size: few
CDR3: CSARLAELSYNEQFF
DNA: TGCAGTGCAAGGTTAGCGGAGCTCTCCTACAATGAGCAGTTCTTC

J: TRBJ2-3
V: TRBV7-8
D: TRBD2
size: many
CDR3: CASSWPRVEREGPTDTQYF
DNA: TGTGCCAGCAGCTGGCCTAGAGTGGAGCGGGAGGGCCCCACAGATACGCAGTATTTT

J: TRBJ1-5
V: TRBV4-2
D: .
size: .
CDR3: CASSQEGGDRPQHF
DNA: TGTGCCAGCAGCCAAGAGGGGGGCGACCGGCCCCAGCATTTT

J: TRBJ2-2
V: TRBV10-1
D: .
size: few
CDR3: CASSVQGGTGELFF
DNA: TGCGCCAGCAGTGTGCAGGGGGGAACCGGGGAGCTGTTTTTT

J: TRBJ1-6
V: TRBV12-3/TRBV12-4
D: .
size: many
CDR3: CASSRQGNSPLHF
DNA: TGTGCCAGCAGTCGGCAGGGGAATTCACCCCTCCACTTT

J: TRBJ2-1
V: TRBV29-1
D: .
size: .
CDR3: CSVEGDPNIDEQFF
DNA: TGCAGCGTTGAGGGGGATCCCAACATCGATGAGCAGTTCTTC

J: TRBJ2-1
V: TRBV5-6
D: TRBD2
size: .
CDR3: CASSTRLAGAPFYNEQFF
DNA: TGTGCCAGCAGCACTCGACTAGCGGGAGCCCCCTTCTACAATGAGCAGTTCTTC

J: TRBJ2-7
V: TRBV11-2
D: TRBD1
size: few
CDR3: CASSRGQATYEQYF
DNA: TGTGCCAGCAGTCGAGGACAGGCGACCTACGAGCAGTACTTC

J: TRBJ2-7
V: TRBV6-2/TRBV6-3
D: .
size: .
CDR3: CTSKSSGTFSYEQYF
DNA: TGTACCAGCAAATCGTCCGGGACTTTCTCCTACGAGCAGTACTTC

J: TRBJ2-7
V: TRBV28
D: .
size: .
CDR3: CASSPLAEQYF
DNA: TGTGCCAGCAGTCCCCTAGCGGAGCAGTACTTC

J: TRBJ1-4
V: TRBV29-1
D: TRBD1
size: few
CDR3: CSVSPGTGWEKLFF
DNA: TGCAGCGTTTCACCCGGGACAGGGTGGGAAAAACTGTTTTTT

J: TRBJ2-7
V: TRBV20-1
D: TRBD2
size: .
CDR3: CSARPSGSSYEQYF
DNA: TGCAGTGCTAGACCTAGCGGAAGCTCCTACGAGCAGTACTTC

J: TRBJ1-2
V: TRBV7-9
D: .
size: .
CDR3: CASSFIAMERGYTF
DNA: TGTGCCAGCAGCTTTATCGCGATGGAACGTGGCTACACCTTC

J: TRBJ2-2
V: TRBV4-1
D: .
size: .
CDR3: CASSQDRYRANTGELFF
DNA: TGCGCCAGCAGCCAAGATAGGTACAGAGCGAACACCGGGGAGCTGTTTTTT

J: TRBJ1-1
V: TRBV20-1
D: TRBD1
size: .
CDR3: CSASPPNRGREAEAFF
DNA: TGCAGTGCTAGCCCCCCAAACAGGGGGAGGGAGGCTGAAGCTTTCTTT

J: TRBJ2-3
V: TRBV29-1
D: .
size: few
CDR3: CSVSGEVRSDTQYF
DNA: TGCAGCGTCTCAGGGGAGGTTAGATCAGATACGCAGTATTTT

J: TRBJ1-1
V: TRBV7-2
D: .
size: few
CDR3: CASNLGRVLRNTEAFF
DNA: TGTGCCAGCAACCTGGGGAGGGTTCTCAGGAACACTGAAGCTTTCTTT

J: TRBJ2-1
V: TRBV7-8
D: .
size: few
CDR3: CASRFTAGNEQFF
DNA: TGTGCCAGCAGATTCACCGCGGGGAATGAGCAGTTCTTC

J: TRBJ2-1
V: TRBV10-3
D: TRBD2
size: many
CDR3: CAIRSWTSGSSYNEQFF
DNA: TGTGCCATCAGATCCTGGACTAGCGGGAGCTCCTACAATGAGCAGTTCTTC

J: TRBJ2-1
V: TRBV7-8
D: .
size: .
CDR3: CASSPTRRVSYNEQFF
DNA: TGTGCCAGCAGCCCCACAAGACGCGTCTCCTACAATGAGCAGTTCTTC

J: TRBJ1-1
V: TRBV6-6
D: .
size: few
CDR3: CASSYPTTRNTEAFF
DNA: TGTGCCAGCAGTTACCCCACGACGAGGAACACTGAAGCTTTCTTT

J: TRBJ2-7
V: TRBV5-1
D: .
size: many
CDR3: CASSLDHLFGEQYF
DNA: TGCGCCAGCAGCTTGGACCACCTCTTTGGCGAGCAGTACTTC

J: TRBJ2-7
V: TRBV4-1
D: .
size: many
CDR3: CASSQDRFSYEQYF
DNA: TGCGCCAGCAGCCAAGATAGGTTTTCCTACGAGCAGTACTTC

J: TRBJ1-1
V: TRBV15
D: .
size: many
CDR3: CATSRVAEAFF
DNA: TGTGCCACCAGCAGAGTTGCTGAAGCTTTCTTT

J: TRBJ2-5
V: TRBV27
D: TRBD2
size: .
CDR3: CASSPLPTSGGETQYF
DNA: TGTGCCAGCAGTCCACTTCCGACTAGCGGAGGCGAGACCCAGTACTTC

J: TRBJ2-3
V: TRBV5-1
D: .
size: .
CDR3: CASSLELKGSTDTQYF
DNA: TGCGCCAGCAGCTTGGAGCTGAAAGGTAGCACAGATACGCAGTATTTT

J: TRBJ2-3
V: TRBV20-1
D: .
size: .
CDR3: CSATRERSRTDTQYF
DNA: TGCAGTGCTACCCGCGAGCGGTCTCGCACAGATACGCAGTATTTT

J: TRBJ2-7
V: TRBV23-1
D: .
size: .
CDR3: CASSHRARYF
DNA: TGCGCCAGCAGTCACAGGGCCAGGTACTTC

J: TRBJ1-2
V: TRBV11-2
D: .
size: many
CDR3: CASSLGQTIAAPYGYTF
DNA: TGTGCCAGCAGCTTAGGTCAGACGATCGCCGCTCCCTATGGCTACACCTTC

J: TRBJ1-1
V: TRBV11-1
D: TRBD1
size: .
CDR3: CASRDRGLTEAFF
DNA: TGTGCCAGCCGGGACAGGGGGCTCACTGAAGCTTTCTTT

J: TRBJ2-1
V: TRBV24-1
D: .
size: .
CDR3: CATSGGQGPNEQFF
DNA: TGTGCCACCAGTGGGGGCCAAGGGCCGAATGAGCAGTTCTTC

J: TRBJ2-1
V: TRBV4-1
D: TRBD2
size: .
CDR3: CASSQEGRAIHEQFF
DNA: TGCGCCAGCAGCCAAGAAGGGAGGGCTATCCATGAGCAGTTCTTC

J: TRBJ1-3
V: TRBV12-3/TRBV12-4
D: .
size: many
CDR3: CASRLQDSSGNTIYF
DNA: TGTGCCAGCAGGCTTCAGGACAGCTCTGGAAACACCATATATTTT

J: TRBJ2-5
V: TRBV12-3/TRBV12-4
D: .
size: .
CDR3: CASNTQGQETQYF
DNA: TGTGCCAGCAACACTCAGGGACAAGAGACCCAGTACTTC

J: TRBJ2-5
V: TRBV18
D: .
size: few
CDR3: CASSPFNPRQETQYF
DNA: TGTGCCAGCTCACCATTTAACCCTAGGCAAGAGACCCAGTACTTC

J: TRBJ1-2
V: TRBV4-1
D: .
size: few
CDR3: CASSQDPWGYTF
DNA: TGCGCCAGCAGCCAAGACCCTTGGGGCTACACCTTC

J: TRBJ2-5
V: TRBV6-5
D: .
size: few
CDR3: CASRVQETQYF
DNA: TGTGCCAGCAGAGTGCAAGAGACCCAGTACTTC

J: TRBJ1-2
V: TRBV11-3
D: .
size: many
CDR3: CASSRGTTKSDGYTF
DNA: TGTGCCAGCAGCCGCGGGACAACGAAGTCTGATGGCTACACCTTC

J: TRBJ1-4
V: TRBV4-1
D: .
size: few
CDR3: CASSQVGVGNEKLFF
DNA: TGCGCCAGCAGCCAAGTCGGCGTGGGTAATGAAAAACTGTTTTTT

J: TRBJ1-2
V: TRBV20-1
D: .
size: .
CDR3: CSARDPWGGGYGYTF
DNA: TGCAGTGCTAGAGATCCTTGGGGGGGAGGGTATGGCTACACCTTC

J: TRBJ2-1
V: TRBV29-1
D: .
size: many
CDR3: CSVVGANNEQFF
DNA: TGCAGCGTTGTCGGGGCGAACAATGAGCAGTTCTTC

J: TRBJ1-1
V: TRBV29-1
D: .
size: many
CDR3: CSVRQRQSRTEAFF
DNA: TGCAGCGTTCGGCAGCGACAATCTAGGACTGAAGCTTTCTTT

J: TRBJ1-2
V: TRBV12-3/TRBV12-4
D: .
size: .
CDR3: CASSPQGTSLLGYTF
DNA: TGTGCCAGCAGCCCCCAGGGCACGTCTCTACTTGGCTACACCTTC

J: TRBJ2-5
V: TRBV5-1
D: .
size: many
CDR3: CASSLTGRGETQYF
DNA: TGCGCCAGCAGTTTGACAGGGCGGGGAGAGACCCAGTACTTC

J: TRBJ2-1
V: TRBV20-1
D: TRBD1
size: few
CDR3: CSAVDRGKFVSYNEQFF
DNA: TGCAGTGCTGTCGACAGGGGGAAATTCGTATCCTACAATGAGCAGTTCTTC

J: TRBJ2-1
V: TRBV12-5
D: TRBD2
size: .
CDR3: CASGLLAGAGSYNEQFF
DNA: TGTGCTAGTGGTTTGTTAGCGGGAGCAGGATCCTACAATGAGCAGTTCTTC

J: TRBJ1-1
V: TRBV12-3/TRBV12-4
D: .
size: many
CDR3: CASRDYRETEAFF
DNA: TGTGCCAGCAGAGACTACAGGGAAACTGAAGCTTTCTTT

J: TRBJ2-3
V: TRBV6-1
D: TRBD1
size: few
CDR3: CASSVRDRYTDTQYF
DNA: TGTGCCAGCAGTGTTCGGGACAGGTACACAGATACGCAGTATTTT

J: TRBJ2-3
V: TRBV5-1
D: .
size: few
CDR3: CASRGSGNNAREGSMTQYF
DNA: TGCGCCAGCAGGGGATCCGGGAATAATGCCCGGGAAGGGAGTATGACGCAGTATTTT

J: TRBJ2-7
V: TRBV20-1
D: .
size: many
CDR3: CSALSDRSDYEQYF
DNA: TGCAGTGCCCTGAGCGATAGGAGCGACTACGAGCAGTACTTC